The clone carrying this T cell receptor (beta chain) has more than one count but fewer than ten. MiXCR, applied by TCRdb to the RT-PCR reads, yields one record per CDR3 protein. The repertoire includes about 520,000 distinct CDR3 sequences, approximately 7.2% of them detected once, and around 12% sits in the top ten. The entry originates in a study of response to subunit inactivated influenza vaccine. V dropped 3 bases and J dropped 9 bases, with 11 bases sitting between them. The CDR3 runs 12 residues. V usage is TRBV12-3 or TRBV12-4 and J usage is TRBJ2-5; no reliable D call. The source material was PBMCs from blood, sampled roughly 24 months after vaccination. The receptor was derived from a man between 50 and 75 years old who received an inactivated influenza vaccine. CDR3 DNA: TGTGCCAGCAGTTTTGATATTGCGGCCCAGTACTTC. It encodes CASSFDIAAQYF.